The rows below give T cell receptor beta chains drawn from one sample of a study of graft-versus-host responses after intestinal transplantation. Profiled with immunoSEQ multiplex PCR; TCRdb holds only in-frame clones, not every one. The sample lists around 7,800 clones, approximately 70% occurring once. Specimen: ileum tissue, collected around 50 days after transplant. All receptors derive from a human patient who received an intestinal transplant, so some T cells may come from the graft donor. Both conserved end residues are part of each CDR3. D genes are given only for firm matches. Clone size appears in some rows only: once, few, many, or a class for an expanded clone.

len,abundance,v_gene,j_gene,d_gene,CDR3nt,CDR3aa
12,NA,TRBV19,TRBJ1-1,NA,TGTGCCAGTAGCTGGGGGGTGGCTGAAGCTTTCTTT,CASSWGVAEAFF
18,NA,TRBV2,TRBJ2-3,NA,TGTGCCAGCAGTGGGACTCTTAGTGACCCGCGAGGAAGCGATACGCAGTATTTT,CASSGTLSDPRGSDTQYF
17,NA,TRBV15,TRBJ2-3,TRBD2,TGTGCCACCAGCAGTGACACTAGCGGGGGGGCACAAGATACGCAGTATTTT,CATSSDTSGGAQDTQYF
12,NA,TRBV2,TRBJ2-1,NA,TGTGCCAGCAGTGAAGGGGCACGTGAGCAGTTCTTC,CASSEGAREQFF
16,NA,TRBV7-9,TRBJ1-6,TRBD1,TGTGCCAGCAGCCACAGGGGGTTTGCCTATAATTCACCCCTCCACTTT,CASSHRGFAYNSPLHF
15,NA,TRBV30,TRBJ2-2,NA,TGTGCCTGGACTTCGAACCGGGTCTTCACCGGGGAGCTGTTTTTT,CAWTSNRVFTGELFF
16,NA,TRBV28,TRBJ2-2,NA,TGTGCCAGCAAGGGGGCGGGGAAGGGAAACACCGGGGAGCTGTTTTTT,CASKGAGKGNTGELFF
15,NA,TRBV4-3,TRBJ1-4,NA,TGCGCCAGCAGCCTGGACATTTCGGCTAATGAAAAACTGTTTTTT,CASSLDISANEKLFF
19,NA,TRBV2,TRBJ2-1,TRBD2,TGTGCCAGCAGTTCACACCCCGGGACTAGCGGGGGGTTCGACAATGAGCAGTTCTTC,CASSSHPGTSGGFDNEQFF
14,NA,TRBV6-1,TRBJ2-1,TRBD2,TGTGCCAGCATTGTCGGGGGGGCGGTCAATGAGCAGTTCTTC,CASIVGGAVNEQFF
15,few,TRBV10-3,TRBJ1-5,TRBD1,TGTGCCATCAGTGAGAACAGGGGTCCCAATCAGCCCCAGCATTTT,CAISENRGPNQPQHF
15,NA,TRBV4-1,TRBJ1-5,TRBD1,TGCGCCAGCAGCCAGGACAGGGCTGGGAATCAGCCCCAGCATTTT,CASSQDRAGNQPQHF
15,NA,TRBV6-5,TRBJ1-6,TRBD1,TGTGCCAGCAGCGGGGGACAGGGGTGGAATTCACCCCTCCACTTT,CASSGGQGWNSPLHF
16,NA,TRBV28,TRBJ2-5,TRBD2,TGTGCCAGCAGTAAGCTAGCGGGGGCGCCATCAAGGACCCAGTACTTC,CASSKLAGAPSRTQYF
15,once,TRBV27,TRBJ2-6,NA,TGTGCCAGCAGTTTGGGCAGCTCTGGGGCCAACGTCCTGACTTTC,CASSLGSSGANVLTF
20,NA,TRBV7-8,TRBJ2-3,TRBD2,TGTGCCAGCAGCACACGGACTAGCGGGCAAGGAGAGCCTAGCACAGATACGCAGTATTTT,CASSTRTSGQGEPSTDTQYF
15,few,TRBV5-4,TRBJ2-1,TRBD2,TGTGCCAGCAGCCCAGGACTAGCGGACTACAATGAGCAGTTCTTC,CASSPGLADYNEQFF
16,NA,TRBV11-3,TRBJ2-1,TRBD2,TGTGCCAGCAGCGCAAAGGCCGGGACTAGCGGAAATGAGCAGTTCTTC,CASSAKAGTSGNEQFF
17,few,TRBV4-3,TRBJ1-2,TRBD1,TGCGCCAGCAGCCAAGATCTCTTGACAGGGGTGAACTATGGCTACACCTTC,CASSQDLLTGVNYGYTF
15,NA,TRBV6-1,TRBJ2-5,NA,TGTGCCAGCAGTGAATCAGGAGCGGTCCAAGAGACCCAGTACTTC,CASSESGAVQETQYF